Detailed here is one T cell receptor (beta chain). What it recognizes is unknown. Profiling relied on immunoSEQ multiplex PCR, and the TCRdb table lists in-frame clones only, not all of them. The sample holds roughly 21,000 clones, roughly 84% seen once. The entry originates in a study of a mutant IDH1 vaccine in newly diagnosed glioma. About the study: Earlier therapy was either radiotherapy, temozolomide, or both, and most got both.

The sample's time point: baseline, week 1 (first vaccination visit). Treatment described: pre-vaccination baseline after standard-of-care therapy. General study results and limits: Researchers report vaccine-induced immune responses in approximately 94% of patients.

J lost 4 bases, V lost 1 base, and 3 bases had no gene match. Germline V gene lookup returns CDR1 MNHNS and CDR2 SASEGT. The CDR3 is 15 residues long. The chain couples TRBV6-1 to TRBJ2-2; 7 bases map to TRBD1. The TCR originated in a man aged 35-49 years with glioma. The sequenced sample was PBMCs, obtained from a glioma patient treated with radiotherapy, temozolomide or both. The CDR3 loop is CASSEVNRGTGELFF. For the CDR3, the DNA is TGTGCCAGCAGTGAAGTGAACAGGGGCACCGGGGAGCTGTTTTTT.